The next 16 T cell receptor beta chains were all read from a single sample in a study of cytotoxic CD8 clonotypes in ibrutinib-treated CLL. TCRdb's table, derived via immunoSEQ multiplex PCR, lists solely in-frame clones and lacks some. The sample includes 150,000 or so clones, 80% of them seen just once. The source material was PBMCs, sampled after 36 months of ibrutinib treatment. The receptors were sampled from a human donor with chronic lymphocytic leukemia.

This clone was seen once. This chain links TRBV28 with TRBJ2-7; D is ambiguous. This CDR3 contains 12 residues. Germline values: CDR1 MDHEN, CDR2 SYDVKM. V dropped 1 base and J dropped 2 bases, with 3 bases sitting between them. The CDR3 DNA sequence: TGTGCCAGCAGTTTATTGGCCTACGAGCAGTACTTC. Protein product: CASSLLAYEQYF.

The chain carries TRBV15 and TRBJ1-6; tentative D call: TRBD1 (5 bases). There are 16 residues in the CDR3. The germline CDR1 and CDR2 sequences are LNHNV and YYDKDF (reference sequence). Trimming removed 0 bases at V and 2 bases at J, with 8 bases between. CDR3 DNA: TGTGCCACCAGCAGAGAGGGGGAAACCTATAATTCACCCCTCCACTTT. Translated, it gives CATSREGETYNSPLHF.

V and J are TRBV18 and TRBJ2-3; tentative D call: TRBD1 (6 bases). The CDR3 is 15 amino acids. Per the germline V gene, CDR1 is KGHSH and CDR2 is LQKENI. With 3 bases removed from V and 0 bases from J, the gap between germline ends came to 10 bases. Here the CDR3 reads CASSPRQESTDTQYF. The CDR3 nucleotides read TGTGCCAGCTCACCGCGACAGGAGAGCACAGATACGCAGTATTTT.

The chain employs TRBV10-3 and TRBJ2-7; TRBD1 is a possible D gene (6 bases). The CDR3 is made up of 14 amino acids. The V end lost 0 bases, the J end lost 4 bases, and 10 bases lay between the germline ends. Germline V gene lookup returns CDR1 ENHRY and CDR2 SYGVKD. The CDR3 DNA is TGTGCCATCAGTGAGTCTGGACAGCCATACGAGCAGTACTTC. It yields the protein CAISESGQPYEQYF.

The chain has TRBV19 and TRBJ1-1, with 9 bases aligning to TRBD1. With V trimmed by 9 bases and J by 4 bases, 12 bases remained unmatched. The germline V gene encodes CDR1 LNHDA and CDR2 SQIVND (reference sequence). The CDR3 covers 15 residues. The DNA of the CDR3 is TGTGCCAGCCTCCTGAACAGGGGGCTGCGCACTGAAGCTTTCTTT. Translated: CASLLNRGLRTEAFF.

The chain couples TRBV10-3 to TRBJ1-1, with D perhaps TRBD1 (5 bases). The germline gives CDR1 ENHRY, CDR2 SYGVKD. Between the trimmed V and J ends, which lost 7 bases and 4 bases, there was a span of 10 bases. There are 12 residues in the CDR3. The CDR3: CAINQGPTEAFF. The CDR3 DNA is TGTGCCATCAATCAGGGACCCACTGAAGCTTTCTTT.

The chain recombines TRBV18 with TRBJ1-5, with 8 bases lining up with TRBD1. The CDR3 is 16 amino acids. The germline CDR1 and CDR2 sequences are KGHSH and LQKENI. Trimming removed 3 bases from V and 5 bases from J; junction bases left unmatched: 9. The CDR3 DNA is TGTGCCAGCTCACCGGCGACAGGGGCAGCCGATCAGCCCCAGCATTTT. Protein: CASSPATGAADQPQHF. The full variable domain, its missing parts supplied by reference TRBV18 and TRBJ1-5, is NAGVMQNPRHLVRRRGQEARLRCSPMKGHSHVYWYRQLPEEGLKFMVYLQKENIIDESGMPKERFSAEFPKEGPSILRIQQVVRGDSAAYFCASSPATGAADQPQHFGDGTRLSIL.

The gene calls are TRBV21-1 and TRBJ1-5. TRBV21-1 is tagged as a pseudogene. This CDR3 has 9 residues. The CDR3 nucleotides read TGTGCCGTCGGTCGGCCCCAGCATTTT. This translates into CAVGRPQHF.

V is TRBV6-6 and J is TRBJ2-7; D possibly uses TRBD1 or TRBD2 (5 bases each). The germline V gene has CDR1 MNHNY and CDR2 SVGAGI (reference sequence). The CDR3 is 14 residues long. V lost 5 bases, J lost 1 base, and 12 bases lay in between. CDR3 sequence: CASSAKGTSYEQYF. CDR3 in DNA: TGTGCCAGCAGTGCAAAAGGGACGTCCTACGAGCAGTACTTC.

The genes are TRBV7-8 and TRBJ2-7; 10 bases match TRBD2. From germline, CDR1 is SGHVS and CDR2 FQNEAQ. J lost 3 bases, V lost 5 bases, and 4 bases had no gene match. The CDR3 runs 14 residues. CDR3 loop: CASSLLAGHYEQYF. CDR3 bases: TGTGCCAGCAGCCTACTAGCGGGACACTACGAGCAGTACTTC.

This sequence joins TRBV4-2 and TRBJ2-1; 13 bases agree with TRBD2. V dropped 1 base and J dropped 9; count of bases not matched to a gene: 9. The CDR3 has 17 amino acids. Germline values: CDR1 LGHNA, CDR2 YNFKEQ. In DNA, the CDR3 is TGTGCCAGCAGCCAAGGGCGGGGGACTAGCGGGGTCGGTGAGCAGTTCTTC. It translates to CASSQGRGTSGVGEQFF.

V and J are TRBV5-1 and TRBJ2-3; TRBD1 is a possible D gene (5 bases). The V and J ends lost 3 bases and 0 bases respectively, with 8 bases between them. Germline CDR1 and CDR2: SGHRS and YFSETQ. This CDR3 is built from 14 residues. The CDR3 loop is CASSWGQSTDTQYF. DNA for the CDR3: TGCGCCAGCAGCTGGGGCCAGAGCACAGATACGCAGTATTTT.

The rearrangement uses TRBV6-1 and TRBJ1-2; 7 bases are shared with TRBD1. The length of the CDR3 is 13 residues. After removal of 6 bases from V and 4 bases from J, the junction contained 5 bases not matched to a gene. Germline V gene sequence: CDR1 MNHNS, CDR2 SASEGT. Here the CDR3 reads CASSRQGRYGYTF. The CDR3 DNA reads TGTGCCAGCAGCAGACAGGGACGCTATGGCTACACCTTC.

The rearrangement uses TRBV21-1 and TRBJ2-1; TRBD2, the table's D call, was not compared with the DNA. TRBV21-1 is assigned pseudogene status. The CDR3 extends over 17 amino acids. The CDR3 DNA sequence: TGTGCCAGCAGCAAAGAGGGCCTAGCGGGAGGGCCCTATGAGCAGTTCTTC. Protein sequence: CASSKEGLAGGPYEQFF.

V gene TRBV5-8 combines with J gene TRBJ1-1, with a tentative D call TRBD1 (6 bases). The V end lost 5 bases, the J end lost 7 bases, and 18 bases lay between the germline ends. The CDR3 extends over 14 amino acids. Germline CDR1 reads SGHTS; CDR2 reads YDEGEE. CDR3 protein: CASREFLGASEAFF. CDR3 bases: TGTGCCAGCAGGGAGTTTCTGGGGGCGAGTGAAGCTTTCTTT.

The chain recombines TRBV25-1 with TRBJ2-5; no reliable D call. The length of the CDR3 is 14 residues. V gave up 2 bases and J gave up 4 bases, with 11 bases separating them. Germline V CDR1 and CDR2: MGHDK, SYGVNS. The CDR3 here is CASSEPKAAETQYF. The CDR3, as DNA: TGTGCCAGCAGTGAACCAAAGGCAGCAGAGACCCAGTACTTC.